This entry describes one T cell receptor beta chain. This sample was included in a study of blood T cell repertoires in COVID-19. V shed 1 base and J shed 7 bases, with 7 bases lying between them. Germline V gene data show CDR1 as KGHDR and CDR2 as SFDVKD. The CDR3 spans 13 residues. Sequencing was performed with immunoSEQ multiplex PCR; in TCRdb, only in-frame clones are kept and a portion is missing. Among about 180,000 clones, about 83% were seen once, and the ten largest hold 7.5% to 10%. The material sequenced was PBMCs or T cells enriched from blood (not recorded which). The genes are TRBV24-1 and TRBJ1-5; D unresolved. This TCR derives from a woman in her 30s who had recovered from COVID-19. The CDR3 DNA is TGTGCCACCAGTGATTTAAGCGGGCAGCCCCAGCATTTT. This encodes CATSDLSGQPQHF.